Described below is a single TCR beta chain sequence and its context. Original methodology: Nucleated cell counts were estimated from reference gene primer amplification. Here immunoSEQ multiplex PCR was the method, and the copy in TCRdb shows in-frame clones only, minus some. For V, J and clone size, that table is used; D and trimming come from the DNA. Here the sample spans 250,000 to 300,000 clones, about nine tenths being singletons. This sample is drawn from a study of blood T cell repertoires in COVID-19. This CDR3 spans 17 amino acids. V was pared by 7 bases and J by 6 bases, with 22 bases between. Germline CDR1 reads MRHNA; CDR2 reads SNTAGT.

Sample: PBMCs or T cells enriched from blood (not recorded which). V is TRBV6-4 and J is TRBJ1-6, with D possibly TRBD1 on 6 matching bases. This clonotype originated in an older woman who had recovered from COVID-19. CDR3 loop: CASTLPGHLEANSPLHF. DNA for the CDR3: TGTGCCAGCACCCTCCCGGGACATTTAGAGGCTAATTCACCCCTCCACTTT.